This is a list of T cell receptor beta chains from one sample in a study of blood T cell repertoires in COVID-19. Using immunoSEQ multiplex PCR, the repertoire was profiled, and TCRdb retains in-frame clones only, with some absent. The table records 150,000 to 180,000 clones, approximately 80% of them present only once. Source material: peripheral blood. The receptors stem from an older woman with COVID-19, enrolled during active disease. CDR3s include the opening cysteine and the closing phenylalanine or tryptophan. A D gene is named only where the DNA matches it firmly.

j_call v_call cdr3_length d_call cdr3_aa
TRBJ2-7 TRBV27 13 - CASSLYDTGEQYF
TRBJ1-1 TRBV27 18 - CASSLARPSGAGNTEAFF
TRBJ2-4 TRBV14 18 - CASSQDKAGTKAKNIQYF
TRBJ1-1 TRBV5-4 14 - CASSGQRLNTEAFF
TRBJ1-2 TRBV7-8 16 - CASSLNADSFNYGYTF
TRBJ1-5 TRBV27 15 TRBD1 CASSSPSQGDQPQHF
TRBJ1-5 TRBV19 14 - CASSIRGTSQPQHF
TRBJ1-5 TRBV2 13 - CASSGQTNQPQHF
TRBJ2-3 TRBV5-1 14 TRBD1 CASSHDREGDTQYF
TRBJ1-4 TRBV6-1 15 TRBD1 CASSEDATGWEKLFF
TRBJ2-5 TRBV11-2 13 - CASSSWALETQYF
TRBJ1-1 TRBV6-5 12 TRBD1 CASSFSRGRAFF
TRBJ1-6 TRBV30 14 - CAWGDSSYNSPLHF
TRBJ2-7 TRBV7-6 12 TRBD1 CASSFTGVEQYF
TRBJ2-7 TRBV5-1 16 TRBD2 CASSLRGSGSSYEQYF
TRBJ2-7 TRBV11-2 13 - CASSPPRSYEQYF
TRBJ1-1 TRBV3-1/TRBV3-2 17 TRBD1 CASSPGTGGSMNTEAFF
TRBJ1-5 TRBV7-9 19 - CASSLGSGTTFASNQPQHF
TRBJ1-2 TRBV5-4 16 TRBD1 CASSLGSGQGDFGYTF
TRBJ2-1 TRBV9 14 TRBD2 CASSGGTSGNEQFF
TRBJ2-5 TRBV11-2 14 TRBD1 CASSTDRAARTQYF
TRBJ2-5 TRBV6-6 15 TRBD1 CASSYGTAREETQYF
TRBJ2-5 TRBV7-3 18 - CASSPAGKQGFAEETQYF
TRBJ1-2 TRBV6-1 15 - CASSELKPRNYGYTF
TRBJ1-1 TRBV12-3/TRBV12-4 13 - CAGARQENTEAFF
TRBJ2-1 TRBV5-1 15 TRBD1 CASSLRQGSGNEQFF
TRBJ1-1 TRBV2 15 - CASSVGDRSEGEAFF
TRBJ2-5 TRBV5-1 15 TRBD2 CASSLSVGGVETQYF
TRBJ1-2 TRBV12-5 14 TRBD1 CASGNGTAHYGYTF
TRBJ1-1 TRBV29-1 13 TRBD1 CSARTGIVTEAFF
TRBJ2-1 TRBV6-5 15 TRBD1 CASEDDRVPYNEQFF
TRBJ2-5 TRBV7-7 13 - CASSQTGKETQYF
TRBJ1-5 TRBV2 13 TRBD1 CASNDRVNQPQHF
TRBJ2-3 TRBV3-1/TRBV3-2 14 - CASSQAGVTDTQYF
TRBJ2-1 TRBV7-8 14 - CASSGRDFYNEQFF
TRBJ1-5 TRBV6-5 16 TRBD1 CASSYSQGVINQPQHF
TRBJ2-5 TRBV25-1 13 - CASTKNREETQYF